The 29 T cell receptor beta chains below come from one sample, sequenced in a study of blood T cells in healthy people across ages. Using a J-beta primer mix together with a sample-barcoded 5' primer, a second PCR was run for about 6 to 11 cycles. TCRdb reprocessed the 5' RACE reads with MiXCR, giving one entry per CDR3 protein. The sample lists over a million distinct CDR3 sequences, over 35% seen once, with 18% in the top ten. Sequencing used blood. The receptors here all came from a woman aged 60-75 years in good health.

In this sample, this clonotype turned up a few times. J is TRBJ2-4 and V is TRBV15; TRBD1 might be the D (6 bases). The CDR3 is made up of 15 amino acids. V was trimmed by 5 bases and J by 0 bases, leaving 11 bases between them. Germline-derived CDR1 and CDR2 are LNHNV and YYDKDF (reference sequence). The CDR3 DNA reads as TGTGCCACCAGCTTAACAGGGTTAGCCAAAAACATTCAGTACTTC. It codes for CATSLTGLAKNIQYF.

This sequence joins TRBV10-3 and TRBJ2-7; the D gene is possibly TRBD1 (7 bases). The V gene lost 3 bases and the J gene lost 3 bases, with 18 bases spanning the gap. The length of the CDR3 is 16 residues. Germline assignment: CDR1 ENHRY and CDR2 SYGVKD. The CDR3 coding sequence is TGTGCCATCAGTGATAACGTCCACCAGGGGGGCTACGAGCAGTACTTC. Encoded protein: CAISDNVHQGGYEQYF.

The CDR3 DNA follows: TGTGCCAGCAGCCGGGGACAGGGGAATCAGCCCCAGCATTTT. Its protein is CASSRGQGNQPQHF. This chain uses TRBV3-1 with TRBJ1-5; 10 positions agree with TRBD1. Losses at the gene ends were 4 bases for V and 4 bases for J; bases not matched to a gene: 1. This CDR3 comprises 14 residues. CDR1 is LGHDT and CDR2 is YNNKEL in the germline V gene (reference sequence).

This clonotype occurred many times. The J gene is TRBJ2-7, the V gene TRBV6-5; D may match TRBD1 or TRBD2 (5 bases each). CDR1 is MNHEY and CDR2 is SVGAGI in the germline V gene. This CDR3 is built from 14 residues. Trimming took 6 bases from V and 2 from J, leaving 14 bases between them. The CDR3 protein is CASRSRDGAYEQYF. CDR3 sequence (DNA): TGTGCCAGCAGATCCCGGGACGGTGCCTACGAGCAGTACTTC.

The chain recombines TRBV20-1 with TRBJ2-7; 8 bases agree with TRBD1. The length of the CDR3 is 14 residues. The J segment lost 3 bases and the V segment lost 6 bases, leaving 10 bases of the junction unmatched. CDR1 DFQATT and CDR2 SNEGSKA come from the germline V gene (reference sequence). The CDR3 nucleotides read TGCAGTGCAATGGACAGGGTAAGCCGCTACGAGCAGTACTTC. Its protein product is CSAMDRVSRYEQYF.

This clonotype was seen more than once but under ten times. This chain links TRBV4-2 with TRBJ2-7; 12 bases fit TRBD2. CDR3 length: 16 residues. Germline loops: CDR1 LGHNA, CDR2 YNFKEQ. The ends lost 2 bases at V and 5 bases at J; junction bases unmatched: 7. This CDR3 is CASSQPTGLAGNEQYF. The CDR3 region has the DNA TGTGCCAGCAGCCAACCGACGGGACTAGCGGGCAACGAGCAGTACTTC.

J is TRBJ2-5 and V is TRBV5-1; a weak D match, TRBD2 (6 bases). Germline V CDR1 and CDR2: SGHRS, YFSETQ. Trimming cost V 1 base and J 3 bases, with 10 bases left between them. The CDR3 spans 14 residues. The DNA for the CDR3 is TGCGCCAGCAGCTTGCAACTAGCCGAAGAGACCCAGTACTTC. Amino acid sequence: CASSLQLAEETQYF. Full variable domain (rest looked up from reference TRBV5-1 and TRBJ2-5): KAGVTQTPRYLIKTRGQQVTLSCSPISGHRSVSWYQQTPGQGLQFLFEYFSETQRNKGNFPGRFSGRQFSNSRSEMNVSTLELGDSALYLCASSLQLAEETQYFGPGTRLLVL.

This clonotype was seen only once. The chain is built from TRBV5-1 and TRBJ2-2; D ambiguous. CDR1 is SGHRS, CDR2 YFSETQ, per germline. There are 12 residues in the CDR3. Deletions cut 5 bases from V and 0 bases from J, with 2 bases between. This chain's CDR3 is CASRANTGELFF. In nucleotides, the CDR3 is TGCGCCAGCAGGGCGAACACCGGGGAGCTGTTTTTT.

A few counts support this clonotype. V gene TRBV7-2 combines with J gene TRBJ2-6, with TRBD1 as a possible D gene (6 bases). Germline CDR1 SGHTA, CDR2 FQGNSA. V was trimmed by 3 bases and J by 0 bases, leaving 12 bases between them. This CDR3 spans 17 amino acids. CDR3: CASSLGAPNSGANVLTF. DNA of the CDR3: TGTGCCAGCAGCTTGGGGGCCCCCAACTCTGGGGCCAACGTCCTGACTTTC.

The chain recombines TRBV7-9 with TRBJ2-5; 15 bases line up with TRBD2. This CDR3 has 16 residues. V gave up 8 bases and J gave up 11 bases; unmatched junction bases: 15. The germline CDR1 and CDR2 sequences are SEHNR and FQNEAQ (reference sequence). The CDR3 protein is CASGTSGRFSYNEQYF. Here the CDR3 DNA reads TGTGCCAGCGGGACTAGCGGGAGGTTCTCCTACAATGAGCAGTACTTC.

The rearrangement uses TRBV20-1 and TRBJ2-7; 10 bases align to TRBD2. Per the germline V gene, CDR1 is DFQATT and CDR2 is SNEGSKA (reference sequence). The J segment lost 3 bases and the V segment lost 2 bases, leaving 7 bases of the junction unmatched. The CDR3 has 15 amino acids. In DNA, the CDR3 is TGCAGTGCTAGACCCTACGGACTAGCGGACTACGAGCAGTACTTC. Translation gives CSARPYGLADYEQYF.

The chain uses TRBV7-2 and TRBJ1-2, with a weak D call TRBD1 (6 bases). Germline-derived CDR1 and CDR2 are SGHTA and FQGNSA. With 6 bases removed from V and 1 base from J, the gap between germline ends came to 12 bases. This CDR3 is built from 14 residues. CDR3: CASSSGDRNYGYTF. The CDR3 DNA sequence: TGTGCCAGCAGTTCAGGGGACCGTAACTATGGCTACACCTTC.

On this clonotype: Sequence at one end of the junction differs from germline and may be a read error. The chain carries TRBV27 and TRBJ2-1, with D perhaps TRBD1 (5 bases). This CDR3 has 14 residues. Germline-derived CDR1 and CDR2 are MNHEY and SMNVEV (reference sequence). The CDR3, as DNA: TGTGCCAGCAGTTACCAGGGTAACTACGATGAGCAGTTCTTC. Translating it yields CASSYQGNYDEQFF.

This clonotype was counted a few times. The chain has TRBV12-3 or TRBV12-4 and TRBJ2-7; 14 nucleotides line up with TRBD2. This CDR3 is 19 amino acids long. The J segment lost 3 bases and the V segment lost 6 bases, leaving 16 bases of the junction unmatched. The CDR3 sequence is CASRGSTGTSGSMSYEQYF. CDR3 DNA: TGTGCCAGCAGGGGATCAACCGGGACTAGCGGGAGTATGAGCTACGAGCAGTACTTC.

This chain uses TRBV25-1 with TRBJ1-4, with TRBD1 identical over 9 bases. The V gene end was trimmed by 3 bases and the J gene end by 5 bases; junction bases not matched to a gene: 4. The germline V gene encodes CDR1 MGHDK and CDR2 SYGVNS. The CDR3 is 15 amino acids. The CDR3 DNA is TGTGCCAGCAGTGACCTAGGACAGGGGAATGAAAAACTGTTTTTT. Translating gives CASSDLGQGNEKLFF. Full variable domain (rest looked up from reference TRBV25-1 and TRBJ1-4): EADIYQTPRYLVIGTGKKITLECSQTMGHDKMYWYQQDPGMELHLIHYSYGVNSTEKGDLSSESTVSRIRTEHFPLTLESARPSHTSQYLCASSDLGQGNEKLFFGSGTQLSVL.

This clonotype was detected a few times. CDR3 amino acids: CASSSPRRANVLTF. CDR3 sequence (DNA): TGTGCCAGCAGTTCGCCCAGACGGGCCAACGTCCTGACTTTC. The chain is built from TRBV28 and TRBJ2-6, with unresolved D. CDR1 is MDHEN and CDR2 is SYDVKM in the germline V gene. V lost 4 bases and J lost 5, with 9 bases in between. The CDR3 loop spans 14 amino acids.

This chain uses TRBV19 with TRBJ1-2, with 8 bases fitting TRBD1. Germline trimming cut 3 bases from V and 4 bases from J; bases unmatched to any gene: 19. The CDR3 is 19 amino acids. Germline CDR1 is LNHDA and CDR2 is SQIVND (reference sequence). CDR3 DNA: TGTGCCAGTAGTATGTTGGACAGGGCTGATAGTAGACTCAGCTATGGCTACACCTTC. This encodes CASSMLDRADSRLSYGYTF. Looking up the rest from reference TRBV19 and TRBJ1-2 gives the full variable domain: DGGITQSPKYLFRKEGQNVTLSCEQNLNHDAMYWYRQDPGQGLRLIYYSQIVNDFQKGDIAEGYSVSREKKESFPLTVTSAQKNPTAFYLCASSMLDRADSRLSYGYTFGSGTRLTVV.

To note about this clonotype: At one end the junction does not follow the germline gene, possibly because of a read error. The V gene is TRBV6-1, the J gene TRBJ2-7; 8 bases fit TRBD1. CDR1 is MNHNS and CDR2 is SASEGT in the germline V gene. The CDR3 is 19 residues long. The CDR3 DNA sequence: TGTGCCAGCAGTGGGGCCCGGACAGGGACTGAAAGACGCTCCTGCGAGCAGTACTTC. It codes for CASSGARTGTERRSCEQYF.

This clonotype was counted between two and nine times. The V gene is TRBV7-2, the J gene TRBJ1-2; no reliable D call. This CDR3 spans 14 amino acids. Germline V gene sequence: CDR1 SGHTA, CDR2 FQGNSA. V lost 8 bases, J lost 5 bases, and 18 bases lay in between. CDR3 loop: CASGTGTVGYGYTF. CDR3 bases: TGTGCCAGCGGCACGGGTACAGTCGGTTATGGCTACACCTTC.

The V and J genes are TRBV12-5 and TRBJ2-4, with 11 nucleotides matching TRBD2. From germline, CDR1 is LGHNT and CDR2 FRNRAP. There are 16 residues in the CDR3. V shed 3 bases, J shed 13 bases, and the junction held 14 bases outside the gene matches. DNA of the CDR3: TGTGCTAGTGGTTTAACGGGACTAGCGGAGTACAATGAGCAGTACTTC. Amino acid sequence: CASGLTGLAEYNEQYF.

This clonotype was observed at least ten times. V gene TRBV28 combines with J gene TRBJ2-3; 7 bases fit TRBD1. V lost 3 bases and J lost 4; bases outside the gene matches: 7. Germline CDR1 MDHEN, CDR2 SYDVKM. This CDR3 is built from 15 residues. The CDR3 spells CASSFSDRRPDTQYF. For the CDR3, the DNA is TGTGCCAGCAGTTTTTCGGACAGGCGACCAGATACGCAGTATTTT.

The rearrangement joins TRBV7-8 to TRBJ2-3; 12 bases fit TRBD2. The CDR3 is made up of 18 amino acids. V lost 5 bases to trimming and J lost 8 bases; unmatched junction nucleotides: 17. Germline V gene sequence: CDR1 SGHVS, CDR2 FQNEAQ. The DNA of the CDR3 is TGTGCCAGCAGCCCCCCTTTGCGACTAGCGGGAGTGTCTGGTACGCAGTATTTT. Protein: CASSPPLRLAGVSGTQYF.

CDR3 sequence: CSATTGLAKETQYF. For the CDR3, the DNA is TGCAGTGCTACGACGGGACTAGCAAAAGAGACCCAGTACTTC. The V and J genes are TRBV20-1 and TRBJ2-5, with 9 bases that match TRBD2. Germline values: CDR1 DFQATT, CDR2 SNEGSKA (reference sequence). After removal of 4 bases from V and 3 bases from J, the junction contained 6 bases not matched to a gene. There are 14 residues in the CDR3.

The table lists this clonotype with a few counts. The chain carries TRBV20-1 and TRBJ2-5; D may be TRBD2 (6 bases). CDR1 DFQATT and CDR2 SNEGSKA come from the germline V gene (reference sequence). This CDR3 has 14 residues. With 5 bases removed from V and 1 base from J, the gap between germline ends came to 14 bases. CDR3 DNA sequence: TGCAGTGCTCGCCTGGGACTCCCCCAAGAGACCCAGTACTTC. Its protein is CSARLGLPQETQYF.

This chain uses TRBV16 with TRBJ2-5; the D is unclear. Near its end, the DNA agrees better with TRBJ2-7, so the J call may be wrong. The germline V gene encodes CDR1 KGHSY and CDR2 FQNENV. CDR3 length: 14 residues. CDR3 DNA sequence: TGTGCCAGCAGCCAACGTCAGCTTGCCTACGAGCAGTACTTC. Translating it yields CASSQRQLAYEQYF.

This clonotype showed up just a few times. The V gene is TRBV29-1, the J gene TRBJ1-1; D gene uncertain. Looked up from germline, CDR1 is SQVTM and CDR2 is ANQGSEA. The CDR3 is made up of 12 amino acids. V lost 3 bases to trimming and J lost 4 bases, with 9 bases between them. CDR3 region: CSVEGWFTEAFF. DNA of the CDR3: TGCAGCGTTGAGGGATGGTTCACTGAAGCTTTCTTT.

The chain couples TRBV24-1 to TRBJ2-1; 12 bases fit TRBD2. The CDR3 runs 18 residues. Germline V gene data show CDR1 as KGHDR and CDR2 as SFDVKD. The V segment lost 0 bases and the J segment 4 bases; nucleotides outside the gene matches: 6. In DNA, the CDR3 is TGTGCCACCAGTGATTTGCCGACTAGCGGGAGAGGTTACAATGAGCAGTTCTTC. This encodes CATSDLPTSGRGYNEQFF.

The chain uses TRBV27 and TRBJ2-5; TRBD1 might be the D (5 bases). V gave up 5 bases and J gave up 2 bases, with 6 bases separating them. CDR1 is MNHEY, CDR2 SMNVEV, per germline (reference sequence). The length of the CDR3 is 12 residues. CDR3 sequence: CASSDRQETQYF. CDR3 nucleotides: TGTGCCAGCAGTGACAGACAAGAGACCCAGTACTTC.

The chain combines TRBV2 with TRBJ2-6; maybe TRBD1 (6 bases). The V end was cut by 6 bases, the J end by 0 bases, with 12 bases between. The CDR3 loop spans 16 amino acids. CDR1 SNHLY and CDR2 FYNNEI come from the germline V gene. CDR3 DNA sequence: TGTGCCAGCAGGAAAACAGGGACCTCTGGGGCCAACGTCCTGACTTTC. Translated, it gives CASRKTGTSGANVLTF.